The 23 T cell receptor beta chains in this list originate from one sample, sequenced in a study of T cell repertoires in cytomegalovirus infection. TCRdb reanalysed the reads using MiXCR and keeps one entry per CDR3 protein. Of 600,000 to 700,000 distinct CDR3 sequences detected, around a third appear once; the ten largest clones hold about 18%. Their target antigens are unknown. The sample consisted of cultured PBMCs, taken from culture after CMV antigen stimulation. The receptor set was obtained from a human donor in good health (CMV status not recorded). Some clones in this sample may be carry-over from other donors' samples.

This clonotype was seen at least ten times. The chain combines TRBV7-2 with TRBJ1-1; TRBD1 matches 11 bases. The CDR3 length is 13 residues. In germline, CDR1 is SGHTA, CDR2 FQGNSA. J lost 8 bases, V lost 5 bases, and 4 bases had no gene match. The CDR3 coding sequence is TGTGCCAGCAGCCCATGGACAGGGGGCGAAGCTTTCTTT. Translation gives CASSPWTGGEAFF.

The chain joins TRBV6-5 to TRBJ1-6; D is unresolved. Germline V gene lookup returns CDR1 MNHEY and CDR2 SVGAGI. The CDR3 extends over 14 amino acids. V was pared by 0 bases and J by 10 bases, with 10 bases between. Written as DNA, the CDR3 is TGTGCCAGCAGTTACTCCCGCCTCGGATCACCCCTCCACTTT. Its protein is CASSYSRLGSPLHF.

The chain is built from TRBV2 and TRBJ1-4, with a possible D match to TRBD1 (6 bases). V lost 7 bases and J 8 bases, leaving 20 bases between the germline ends. This CDR3 is 15 amino acids long. Looked up from germline, CDR1 is SNHLY and CDR2 is FYNNEI. The CDR3, as DNA: TGTGCCAGCATCAACTCTGGGGGCATGGGCGAAAAACTGTTTTTT. Protein: CASINSGGMGEKLFF.

This chain uses TRBV19 with TRBJ2-3, with a possible D match to TRBD2 (6 bases). The CDR3 runs to 14 residues. Germline values: CDR1 LNHDA, CDR2 SQIVND (reference sequence). Trimming pared 5 bases from V and 5 bases from J, leaving 14 bases between. CDR3 sequence (DNA): TGTGCCAGTAGTCTCCGGGACTTAAAAGATACGCAGTATTTT. Its protein product is CASSLRDLKDTQYF.

This clonotype was counted once. V is TRBV4-1 and J is TRBJ2-1; 10 bases line up with TRBD2. Trimming at V came to 1 base and at J to 3 bases, leaving 6 bases not matched to a gene. CDR1 is MGHRA, CDR2 YSYEKL, per germline. The length of the CDR3 is 17 residues. CDR3 in DNA: TGCGCCAGCAGCCAAGCCCTAGCGGGAGAAGGCTACAATGAGCAGTTCTTC. The encoded protein is CASSQALAGEGYNEQFF.

This clonotype was recorded a few times. The rearrangement links TRBV6-4 to TRBJ1-1; D remains unclear. Deletions cut 4 bases from V and 3 bases from J, with 9 bases between. Germline V gives CDR1 MRHNA, CDR2 SNTAGT. CDR3 length equals 13 residues. CDR3 coding DNA: TGTGCCAGCAGTGCAACAGCTTACACTGAAGCTTTCTTT. Translation gives CASSATAYTEAFF.

The chain combines TRBV7-2 with TRBJ1-6, with a tentative D call TRBD1 (5 bases). CDR1 and CDR2 from the germline V gene are SGHTA and FQGNSA. The CDR3 totals 16 residues. Trimming pared 6 bases from V and 0 bases from J, leaving 12 bases between. CDR3 nucleotide sequence: TGTGCCAGCAGGGCCCAGGGTAGCTCCTATAATTCACCCCTCCACTTT. As protein: CASRAQGSSYNSPLHF. Full variable domain (missing parts from reference TRBV7-2 and TRBJ1-6): GAGVSQSPSNKVTEKGKDVELRCDPISGHTALYWYRQSLGQGLEFLIYFQGNSAPDKSGLPSDRFSAERTGGSVSTLTIQRTQQEDSAVYLCASRAQGSSYNSPLHFGNGTRLTVT.

This clonotype turned up a few times. The chain joins TRBV19 to TRBJ1-1, with 8 bases aligning to TRBD1. There are 14 residues in the CDR3. Germline lookup yields CDR1 LNHDA and CDR2 SQIVND (reference sequence). The V segment lost 1 base and the J segment 6 bases; nucleotides outside the gene matches: 4. The CDR3 is CASSIGRGPSEAFF. The CDR3 DNA follows: TGTGCCAGTAGTATAGGCAGGGGGCCATCTGAAGCTTTCTTT.

The DNA of the CDR3 is TGTGCCAGCAGTTACTCGACCGAGTATGGCTACACCTTC. This sequence encodes CASSYSTEYGYTF. The chain recombines TRBV6-2 or TRBV6-3 with TRBJ1-2; D not certain. Per germline, CDR1 MNHEY and CDR2 SVGEGT. Trimming took 0 bases from V and 5 from J, leaving 7 bases between them. The length of the CDR3 is 13 residues.

The rearrangement uses TRBV6-2 or TRBV6-3 and TRBJ1-2; D not certain. CDR3 length: 11 amino acids. Germline loops: CDR1 MNHEY, CDR2 SVGEGT. Trimming took 8 bases from V and 4 from J, leaving 8 bases between them. CDR3 loop: CASANSYGYTF. The CDR3 DNA reads as TGTGCCAGCGCGAATTCCTATGGCTACACCTTC.

The chain has TRBV7-2 and TRBJ2-7, with D possibly being TRBD2 (6 bases). V was pared by 5 bases and J by 3 bases, with 14 bases between. This CDR3 has 14 amino acids. Germline CDR1 and CDR2: SGHTA and FQGNSA. The CDR3 sequence: CASSQRDSIYEQYF. The CDR3 bases are TGTGCCAGCAGCCAAAGGGACTCTATCTACGAGCAGTACTTC.

Only a few counts were recorded for this clonotype. The V and J genes are TRBV5-4 and TRBJ2-2; D uncertain. This CDR3 spans 15 amino acids. Germline CDR1 and CDR2: SGHNT and YYREEE (reference sequence). V was cut by 3 bases and J by 2 bases, with 11 bases left in between. The CDR3 sequence: CASSSAAANTGELFF. As DNA, the CDR3 is TGTGCCAGCAGCTCCGCGGCGGCCAACACCGGGGAGCTGTTTTTT.

The sample holds a few counts of this clonotype. The junction departs from the called germline gene at one end, perhaps through a read error. The chain is built from TRBV20-1 and TRBJ2-7; D gene unclear. The CDR3 has 12 residues. Germline CDR1 is DFQATT and CDR2 is SNEGSKA (reference sequence). CDR3 protein: CSATGPSYGQYF. CDR3 nucleotides: TGCAGTGCTACCGGACCGAGTTACGGGCAGTACTTC.

This clonotype has more than one count but fewer than ten. This chain uses TRBV5-5 with TRBJ2-5; D remains unclear. Per the germline V gene, CDR1 is SGHKS and CDR2 is YYEKEE (reference sequence). Trimming removed 0 bases at V and 7 bases at J, with 7 bases between. CDR3 length equals 12 residues. The CDR3 is CASSLGHGTQYF. CDR3 nucleotide sequence: TGTGCCAGCAGCTTGGGGCACGGGACCCAGTACTTC.

The chain couples TRBV6-5 to TRBJ1-5; no firm D call. The CDR3 runs to 16 residues. Per the germline V gene, CDR1 is MNHEY and CDR2 is SVGAGI. V was pared by 5 bases and J by 3 bases, with 17 bases between. CDR3 DNA: TGTGCCAGCAGTGAGTTGGGAGGGTTGGTCAATCAGCCCCAGCATTTT. Encoded protein: CASSELGGLVNQPQHF.

With respect to this clonotype: The CDR3 does not close with the conserved phenylalanine or tryptophan, likely indicating a read error. The chain links TRBV7-2 to TRBJ2-7, with 12 nucleotides matching TRBD2. V lost 7 bases, J lost 7 bases, and 8 bases stayed unmatched. Germline V gives CDR1 SGHTA, CDR2 FQGNSA. CDR3 size: 14 residues. Written as DNA, the CDR3 is TGTGCCAGCACTTCTAGCGGGGGGGCCGGAGAGCAGTACTTA. It specifies CASTSSGGAGEQYL.

The rearrangement links TRBV6-5 to TRBJ1-2; possibly TRBD1 for D (5 bases). Germline CDR1 and CDR2: MNHEY and SVGAGI. V shed 0 bases and J shed 4 bases, with 9 bases lying between them. The CDR3 contains 14 residues. The CDR3 DNA follows: TGTGCCAGCAGTTACTCGAGAGGGACCTATGGCTACACCTTC. Translated: CASSYSRGTYGYTF.

This clonotype was counted a few times. The V call is TRBV15, the J call TRBJ1-1; TRBD1 aligns across 7 bases. The germline gives CDR1 LNHNV, CDR2 YYDKDF (reference sequence). The CDR3 spans 15 residues. V shed 1 base and J 1 base; nucleotides not matched to a gene: 3. The CDR3 here is CATSRAGQANTEAFF. CDR3 in DNA: TGTGCCACCAGCAGAGCCGGACAGGCGAACACTGAAGCTTTCTTT.

This clonotype was seen ten or more times. This chain uses TRBV7-2 with TRBJ2-3; a weak D match, TRBD2 (5 bases). Per the germline V gene, CDR1 is SGHTA and CDR2 is FQGNSA. The CDR3 runs to 16 residues. V shed 7 bases and J shed 0 bases, with 17 bases lying between them. DNA of the CDR3: TGTGCCAGCATCGCGCAGCGGACCGCTAGCACAGATACGCAGTATTTT. This sequence encodes CASIAQRTASTDTQYF.

V is TRBV5-1 and J is TRBJ1-4; D is possibly TRBD1 (6 bases). Trimming stripped 4 bases from V and 2 bases from J, with 12 bases between. This CDR3 region has 15 residues. CDR1 and CDR2 (germline): SGHRS, YFSETQ. CDR3 amino acids: CASSPQGFTNEKLFF. CDR3 DNA sequence: TGCGCCAGCAGCCCACAGGGATTTACTAATGAAAAACTGTTTTTT.

The V call is TRBV30, the J call TRBJ2-3; no clear D gene. CDR1 and CDR2 (germline): GTSNPN, SVGIG (reference sequence). The CDR3 runs 12 residues. Trimming left V 0 bases short and J 6 bases short, with 7 bases between. This CDR3 is CAWSVRGDTQYF. The CDR3 DNA follows: TGTGCCTGGAGTGTACGTGGGGATACGCAGTATTTT.

In this sample, this clonotype turned up many times. V is TRBV7-6 and J is TRBJ2-5; D is perhaps TRBD1 (6 bases). CDR3 length: 16 amino acids. Germline values: CDR1 SGHVS, CDR2 FNYEAQ. Trimming stripped 5 bases from V and 3 bases from J, with 19 bases between. The CDR3 region is CASSLGTGTEKETQYF. The CDR3, as DNA: TGTGCCAGCAGCCTTGGAACAGGGACGGAGAAAGAGACCCAGTACTTC.

This clonotype was observed many times. V usage is TRBV7-8 and J usage is TRBJ2-3; 7 bases align to TRBD1. After removal of 1 base from V and 7 bases from J, the junction contained 11 bases not matched to a gene. Germline CDR1 reads SGHVS; CDR2 reads FQNEAQ. The CDR3 sequence is 16 residues long. The CDR3 here is CASSLVILAGGNTQYF. In nucleotides, the CDR3 is TGTGCCAGCAGCTTAGTAATCTTGGCAGGGGGTAATACGCAGTATTTT. Based on the CDR3 plus reference TRBV7-8 and TRBJ2-3, the full variable domain is GAGVSQSPRYKVAKRGQDVALRCDPISGHVSLFWYQQALGQGPEFLTYFQNEAQLDKSGLPSDRFFAERPEGSVSTLKIQRTQQEDSAVYLCASSLVILAGGNTQYFGPGTRLTVL.